The 14 T cell receptor beta chains below come from one sample, sequenced in a study of glioma-infiltrating T cells after dendritic cell vaccination. Time point denoted: after dendritic cell vaccination, including at tumor progression/relapse. Assay: immunoSEQ multiplex PCR; the TCRdb copy retains only in-frame clones and omits some. The data show 99,000 or so clones, around 89% seen once. This specimen was blood, taken after dendritic cell vaccination. The origin of the receptors is a human donor with glioblastoma.

The V and J genes are TRBV7-9 and TRBJ2-3; 9 bases align to TRBD1. Trimming at V came to 5 bases and at J to 1 base, leaving 4 bases not matched to a gene. The CDR3 covers 15 residues. CDR1 SEHNR and CDR2 FQNEAQ come from the germline V gene (reference sequence). This CDR3 is CASSPGQGRTDTQYF. The DNA for the CDR3 is TGTGCCAGCAGCCCTGGACAGGGGCGCACAGATACGCAGTATTTT.

The chain couples TRBV21-1 to TRBJ2-7; the listed D gene, TRBD2, was not tested against the DNA. TRBV21-1 is shown as a pseudogene. The CDR3 runs 15 residues. CDR3 bases: TGTGCCAGCAGCAAAAGAGCGTGGAGGGCAAACGAGCAGTACTTC. This encodes CASSKRAWRANEQYF.

A note on this clone: Other DNA sequences in the same sample also yield this CDR3. J is TRBJ2-1 and V is TRBV11-2; TRBD2 agrees at 8 bases. The germline gives CDR1 SGHAT, CDR2 FQNNGV. J was trimmed by 0 bases and V by 6 bases; bases with no gene match: 4. The CDR3 consists of 15 residues. DNA of the CDR3: TGTGCCAGCAGTCGGAGCGGGAGCTCCTACAATGAGCAGTTCTTC. Protein sequence: CASSRSGSSYNEQFF.

This chain connects TRBV6-5 to TRBJ2-2, with 7 bases aligning to TRBD1. V was clipped by 5 bases and J by 5 bases; unmatched bases: 8. Germline values: CDR1 MNHEY, CDR2 SVGAGI. CDR3 size: 15 residues. The CDR3 loop is CASSPGDRMTGELFF. CDR3 nucleotides: TGTGCCAGCAGTCCAGGGGACAGAATGACCGGGGAGCTGTTTTTT.

The V call is TRBV6-5, the J call TRBJ2-7; 10 nucleotides line up with TRBD2. CDR3 size: 13 residues. Germline V CDR1 and CDR2: MNHEY, SVGAGI. V shed 11 bases and J 5 bases; nucleotides not matched to a gene: 9. The CDR3 DNA reads TGTGCCGCGAAGCGGGAGGGCCTAAACGAGCAGTACTTC. This gives the protein CAAKREGLNEQYF.

The chain joins TRBV18 to TRBJ2-7; 7 bases fit TRBD1. Trimming removed 3 bases from V and 7 bases from J; junction bases left unmatched: 3. CDR1 and CDR2 from the germline V gene are KGHSH and LQKENI. CDR3 length: 12 residues. Written as DNA, the CDR3 is TGTGCCAGCTCACCGACAGGGAATGAGCAGTACTTC. Protein sequence: CASSPTGNEQYF.

The chain recombines TRBV19 with TRBJ1-1; no clear D. The germline V gene encodes CDR1 LNHDA and CDR2 SQIVND (reference sequence). This CDR3 spans 14 amino acids. Trimming took 7 bases from V and 0 from J, leaving 12 bases between them. The CDR3, as DNA: TGTGCCAGTACCGCTAAGCGGATGAACACTGAAGCTTTCTTT. As protein: CASTAKRMNTEAFF.

The gene calls are TRBV7-6 and TRBJ2-7, with TRBD1 identical over 10 bases. V was clipped by 5 bases and J by 7 bases; unmatched bases: 11. The germline V gene has CDR1 SGHVS and CDR2 FNYEAQ. The CDR3 has 15 residues. As DNA, the CDR3 is TGTGCCAGCAGCAGGACAGGGGGAATGCTCTGGGAGCAGTACTTC. Its protein product is CASSRTGGMLWEQYF.

The J gene is TRBJ2-7, the V gene TRBV7-2, with 8 bases that match TRBD1. The CDR3 consists of 15 residues. Looked up from germline, CDR1 is SGHTA and CDR2 is FQGNSA. The ends lost 4 bases at V and 5 bases at J; junction bases unmatched: 10. The CDR3 here is CASSSRDRQSNEQYF. The CDR3 DNA reads TGTGCCAGCAGCTCGCGGGACAGGCAGTCCAACGAGCAGTACTTC.

This chain joins TRBV7-8 and TRBJ2-5, with D possibly matching TRBD1 (5 bases). CDR3 length: 15 residues. V gave up 5 bases and J gave up 5 bases, with 18 bases separating them. Germline V gives CDR1 SGHVS, CDR2 FQNEAQ. CDR3 DNA: TGTGCCAGCAGCCCACCTGGGCAGGGTGTGGAGACCCAGTACTTC. This sequence encodes CASSPPGQGVETQYF.

J is TRBJ2-5 and V is TRBV5-4; D not resolved. The J call may be wrong; the DNA end is better matched by TRBJ2-7. The CDR3 is 12 residues long. The germline CDR1 and CDR2 sequences are SGHNT and YYREEE (reference sequence). Here the CDR3 DNA reads TGTGCCAGCAGCTACAGCTCCTACGAGCAGTACTTC. Encoded protein: CASSYSSYEQYF.

V and J are TRBV6-5 and TRBJ2-1; unclear D gene. This CDR3 contains 13 residues. With 1 base removed from V and 8 bases from J, the gap between germline ends came to 9 bases. The germline V gene encodes CDR1 MNHEY and CDR2 SVGAGI. The CDR3: CASSYYPVYEQFF. The CDR3 DNA reads TGTGCCAGCAGTTACTACCCGGTTTATGAGCAGTTCTTC.

This chain joins TRBV30 and TRBJ1-2, with TRBD1 matching over 7 bases. V shed 3 bases and J 2 bases; nucleotides not matched to a gene: 9. This CDR3 spans 15 amino acids. Germline CDR1 GTSNPN, CDR2 SVGIG (reference sequence). CDR3 coding DNA: TGTGCCTGGAGCCGAGGGGGCCCAGCGAACTATGGCTACACCTTC. Amino acid sequence: CAWSRGGPANYGYTF.

V gene TRBV2 combines with J gene TRBJ2-2, with D tentatively TRBD2 (7 bases). Deletions cut 10 bases from V and 3 bases from J, with 15 bases between. This CDR3 contains 14 residues. Germline values: CDR1 SNHLY, CDR2 FYNNEI. CDR3 region: CATSSGGYTGELFF. For the CDR3, the DNA is TGTGCCACAAGTTCGGGGGGCTACACCGGGGAGCTGTTTTTT.